Each of the 26 T cell receptor beta chains below was sequenced from the same sample in a study of T cells in Graves' hyperthyroidism and ophthalmopathy. Amplified regions were TCR beta CDR3 sequences from RNA transcripts. HTBI primers were used for first-round RT-PCR of the TCR CDR3. MiXCR, applied by TCRdb to the multiplex PCR reads, yields one record per CDR3 protein. The sample shows approximately 400,000 distinct CDR3 sequences, around 14% of them seen only once. Sequenced: blood. These receptors originate from a woman in her twenties or thirties with Graves' hyperthyroidism.

This clonotype was detected only a few times. J is TRBJ2-1 and V is TRBV7-2; TRBD2 aligns across 11 bases. With V trimmed by 5 bases and J by 2 bases, 5 bases remained unmatched. Germline CDR1 is SGHTA and CDR2 is FQGNSA. This CDR3 comprises 16 residues. The CDR3 reads CASSQVLAGAYNEQFF. CDR3 sequence (DNA): TGTGCCAGCAGCCAAGTACTAGCGGGGGCCTACAATGAGCAGTTCTTC.

Many counts were recorded for this clonotype. The V and J genes are TRBV9 and TRBJ1-1, with D possibly TRBD1 on 6 matching bases. Germline CDR1 is SGDLS and CDR2 is YYNGEE. V shed 0 bases and J shed 0 bases, with 6 bases lying between them. The CDR3 extends over 14 amino acids. DNA of the CDR3: TGTGCCAGCAGCGTAGGGACAGTGAACACTGAAGCTTTCTTT. The encoded protein is CASSVGTVNTEAFF. The full variable domain, its missing parts supplied by reference TRBV9 and TRBJ1-1, is DSGVTQTPKHLITATGQRVTLRCSPRSGDLSVYWYQQSLDQGLQFLIQYYNGEERAKGNILERFSAQQFPDLHSELNLSSLELGDSALYFCASSVGTVNTEAFFGQGTRLTVV.

This clonotype was observed at least ten times. The V gene is TRBV2, the J gene TRBJ2-5; possible D gene TRBD1, 6 bases. Trimming took 2 bases from V and 4 from J, leaving 14 bases between them. The CDR3 runs 15 residues. CDR1 and CDR2 from the germline V gene are SNHLY and FYNNEI. The CDR3 DNA follows: TGTGCCAGCAGTGAACCCAACACAGGGTTAGAGACCCAGTACTTC. Its protein is CASSEPNTGLETQYF.

This clonotype was recorded a few times. The chain recombines TRBV5-1 with TRBJ1-1; 11 bases agree with TRBD1. J lost 7 bases, V lost 2 bases, and 13 bases had no gene match. Per germline, CDR1 SGHRS and CDR2 YFSETQ. CDR3 length: 17 amino acids. CDR3 sequence: CASSFPGQGAWYGEAFF. The CDR3 coding sequence is TGCGCCAGCAGCTTCCCTGGACAGGGGGCTTGGTACGGTGAAGCTTTCTTT.

The chain uses TRBV28 and TRBJ2-1; 8 nucleotides match TRBD2. CDR3 length: 14 amino acids. Trimming removed 4 bases from V and 7 bases from J; junction bases left unmatched: 6. Germline-derived CDR1 and CDR2 are MDHEN and SYDVKM. In nucleotides, the CDR3 is TGTGCCAGCAGTTCGACCGGGACTAGAAATGAGCAGTTCTTC. Protein: CASSSTGTRNEQFF.

The chain combines TRBV28 with TRBJ1-2; TRBD1 might be the D (5 bases). The CDR3 spans 17 residues. Per germline, CDR1 MDHEN and CDR2 SYDVKM. Trimming took 6 bases from V and 0 from J, leaving 20 bases between them. This CDR3 reads CASSSTRGLMPNYGYTF. The CDR3 bases are TGTGCCAGCAGCTCCACTCGGGGCCTCATGCCTAACTATGGCTACACCTTC.

This clonotype was detected only a few times. This rearrangement joins TRBV12-3 or TRBV12-4 to TRBJ1-1; D not resolved. This CDR3 is built from 14 residues. Trimming stripped 2 bases from V and 11 bases from J, with 18 bases between. The CDR3, as DNA: TGTGCCAGCAGTTTAAGGCGGTCCCCGACCTGGGCTTTCTTT. It yields the protein CASSLRRSPTWAFF.

Many counts were recorded for this clonotype. The genes are TRBV5-1 and TRBJ2-1; 7 positions agree with TRBD2. J gave up 9 bases and V 0 bases, and 9 bases lay outside the gene matches. This CDR3 has 15 amino acids. Germline V gives CDR1 SGHRS, CDR2 YFSETQ. This CDR3 reads CASSLAGGSRAEQFF. The CDR3 DNA is TGCGCCAGCAGCTTGGCCGGCGGGAGTCGGGCTGAGCAGTTCTTC.

The sample holds many counts of this clonotype. The rearrangement links TRBV27 to TRBJ2-7, with TRBD1 matching over 7 bases. This CDR3 has 15 residues. After removal of 7 bases from V and 3 bases from J, the junction contained 12 bases not matched to a gene. CDR1 is MNHEY and CDR2 is SMNVEV in the germline V gene (reference sequence). The CDR3 is CASKPFRDSVYEQYF. CDR3 DNA: TGTGCCAGCAAGCCTTTCCGGGACAGCGTCTACGAGCAGTACTTC.

This clonotype was found a few times. A clone one base away is much larger, so this may be a read error. The chain is built from TRBV12-3 or TRBV12-4 and TRBJ2-1; possible D gene TRBD2, 6 bases. The CDR3 sequence is 13 residues long. The V end lost 7 bases, the J end lost 8 bases, and 15 bases lay between the germline ends. This CDR3 reads CASKAREYHEQFF. As DNA, the CDR3 is TGTGCCAGCAAAGCCCGGGAGTACCATGAGCAGTTCTTC.

With regard to this clonotype: One end of the junction fails to match germline, which may point to a read error. The V gene is TRBV5-1, the J gene TRBJ2-7; the match to TRBD2 covers 14 bases. Germline V gene data show CDR1 as SGHRS and CDR2 as YFSETQ. The CDR3 runs to 17 residues. DNA for the CDR3: TGCGCCAGCAGCTTGGGACTAGCGGGAGGGCCGAGCTACGAGCGGTACTTC. This sequence encodes CASSLGLAGGPSYERYF. Filled out from reference TRBV5-1 and TRBJ2-7, the complete variable domain reads KAGVTQTPRYLIKTRGQQVTLSCSPISGHRSVSWYQQTPGQGLQFLFEYFSETQRNKGNFPGRFSGRQFSNSRSEMNVSTLELGDSALYLCASSLGLAGGPSYERYFGPGTRLTVT.

Only a few counts were recorded for this clonotype. The chain combines TRBV27 with TRBJ1-6; D call uncertain. This CDR3 spans 14 amino acids. V lost 2 bases and J 5 bases, leaving 7 bases between the germline ends. Germline loops: CDR1 MNHEY, CDR2 SMNVEV (reference sequence). CDR3 loop: CASSLVDNNSPLHF. The CDR3 coding sequence is TGTGCCAGCAGTTTAGTGGATAATAATTCACCCCTCCACTTT.

This clonotype was seen repeatedly, ten times or more. This chain links TRBV13 with TRBJ1-1; D is uncertain. V lost 0 bases and J lost 6, with 8 bases in between. This CDR3 region has 13 residues. Germline-derived CDR1 and CDR2 are PRHDT and FYEKMQ (reference sequence). The CDR3 region has the DNA TGTGCCAGCAGCTTAGGTGGGCGGTCTGAAGCTTTCTTT. Translating it yields CASSLGGRSEAFF.

The chain links TRBV24-1 to TRBJ2-2; TRBD2 matches 13 bases. Germline V gives CDR1 KGHDR, CDR2 SFDVKD. CDR3 size: 16 residues. The V gene end was trimmed by 5 bases and the J gene end by 7 bases; junction bases not matched to a gene: 6. The chain's CDR3 is CATSGGLAGVGGELFF. The CDR3 DNA sequence: TGTGCCACCAGTGGCGGACTAGCGGGAGTGGGCGGGGAGCTGTTTTTT.

This clonotype was seen a handful of times. The gene calls are TRBV19 and TRBJ1-1, with 11 nucleotides matching TRBD1. Trimming took 4 bases from V and 5 from J; bases not matched to a gene: 6. The CDR3 spans 15 residues. Per the germline V gene, CDR1 is LNHDA and CDR2 is SQIVND (reference sequence). CDR3 sequence: CASSTHRDRGTEAFF. CDR3 nucleotides: TGTGCCAGTAGTACGCACCGGGACAGGGGGACTGAAGCTTTCTTT.

There are many counts of this clonotype. The genes are TRBV30 and TRBJ2-1, with 12 bases identical to TRBD2. Germline values: CDR1 GTSNPN, CDR2 SVGIG (reference sequence). V shed 5 bases, J shed 5 bases, and the junction held 1 base outside the gene matches. The CDR3 contains 13 residues. For the CDR3, the DNA is TGTGCCTGGCGACTAGCGGGAGACAATGAGCAGTTCTTC. Its translation is CAWRLAGDNEQFF. Looking up the rest from reference TRBV30 and TRBJ2-1 gives the full variable domain: SQTIHQWPATLVQPVGSPLSLECTVEGTSNPNLYWYRQAAGRGLQLLFYSVGIGQISSEVPQNLSASRPQDRQFILSSKKLLLSDSGFYLCAWRLAGDNEQFFGPGTRLTVL.

This clonotype has a handful of counts. This sequence joins TRBV9 and TRBJ2-1; 7 nucleotides match TRBD2. Trimming removed 2 bases from V and 4 bases from J; junction bases left unmatched: 9. The germline CDR1 and CDR2 sequences are SGDLS and YYNGEE. The CDR3 runs 16 residues. The CDR3 bases are TGTGCCAGCAGCGTTATGAGCGGGGCGGGATACAATGAGCAGTTCTTC. Its translation: CASSVMSGAGYNEQFF.

This clonotype came up many times. J is TRBJ2-3 and V is TRBV29-1, with 8 bases that match TRBD1. This CDR3 contains 12 residues. Germline CDR1 SQVTM, CDR2 ANQGSEA. V lost 6 bases, J lost 5 bases, and 4 bases stayed unmatched. As DNA, the CDR3 is TGCAGCGTCGGACAGGGCGGAGATACGCAGTATTTT. This gives the protein CSVGQGGDTQYF.

This clonotype was counted at least ten times. This sequence joins TRBV28 and TRBJ1-1; D gene unclear. CDR3 length equals 13 residues. CDR1 is MDHEN, CDR2 SYDVKM, per germline. V lost 7 bases and J lost 5, with 14 bases in between. CDR3 DNA: TGTGCCAGCAAAATGGAAATTATAACTGAAGCTTTCTTT. Amino acids: CASKMEIITEAFF.

This clonotype has ten or more counts. The CDR3 loop reads CASSEIGIANTGELFF. In DNA form, the CDR3 reads TGTGCCAGCAGTGAGATAGGGATTGCGAACACCGGGGAGCTGTTTTTT. The genes are TRBV2 and TRBJ2-2; D call uncertain. CDR1 is SNHLY and CDR2 is FYNNEI in the germline V gene. The CDR3 length is 16 residues. V lost 3 bases to trimming and J lost 0 bases, with 11 bases between them.

The rearrangement uses TRBV5-1 and TRBJ2-7; D is possibly TRBD1 or TRBD2 (6 bases each). The CDR3 extends over 15 amino acids. The germline V gene encodes CDR1 SGHRS and CDR2 YFSETQ. The germline V and J ends were trimmed by 4 bases and 1 base, with 15 bases remaining between them. CDR3 coding DNA: TGCGCCAGCAGCCCTACACCGGGGGCTTCCTACGAGCAGTACTTC. This codes for CASSPTPGASYEQYF. Using reference TRBV5-1 and TRBJ2-7 for the parts outside the CDR3, the full variable domain is KAGVTQTPRYLIKTRGQQVTLSCSPISGHRSVSWYQQTPGQGLQFLFEYFSETQRNKGNFPGRFSGRQFSNSRSEMNVSTLELGDSALYLCASSPTPGASYEQYFGPGTRLTVT.

This clonotype has at least ten counts. The chain couples TRBV20-1 to TRBJ2-7; D unresolved. This CDR3 comprises 13 residues. V was shortened by 4 bases and J by 0 bases, with 10 bases between the two germline ends. The germline V gene has CDR1 DFQATT and CDR2 SNEGSKA (reference sequence). The CDR3 nucleotides read TGCAGTGCTATAGACACTTTCTCCTACGAGCAGTACTTC. Translation gives CSAIDTFSYEQYF.

This clonotype has a handful of counts. CDR3 residues: CASSYSQGVLHEQYF. CDR3 bases: TGTGCCAGCAGTTACTCCCAGGGGGTCTTGCACGAGCAGTACTTC. This chain uses TRBV6-6 with TRBJ2-7; TRBD1 matches 7 bases. Looked up from germline, CDR1 is MNHNY and CDR2 is SVGAGI (reference sequence). J was trimmed by 5 bases and V by 0 bases; bases with no gene match: 7. The CDR3 extends over 15 amino acids.

The table lists this clonotype with a few counts. J is TRBJ1-1 and V is TRBV28; D not resolved. The CDR3 runs to 13 residues. Germline-derived CDR1 and CDR2 are MDHEN and SYDVKM. V was cut by 2 bases and J by 4 bases, with 8 bases left in between. This chain's CDR3 is CASSLIKSTEAFF. CDR3 DNA: TGTGCCAGCAGTTTAATAAAGTCCACTGAAGCTTTCTTT.

This clonotype was seen more than once but under ten times. V gene TRBV5-1 combines with J gene TRBJ2-7; unclear D gene. The germline CDR1 and CDR2 sequences are SGHRS and YFSETQ. The CDR3 extends over 14 amino acids. V was shortened by 1 base and J by 2 bases, with 10 bases between the two germline ends. DNA for the CDR3: TGCGCCAGCAGCTTGATGTACAGCACCTACGAGCAGTACTTC. Amino acid sequence: CASSLMYSTYEQYF.

The gene calls are TRBV2 and TRBJ2-2; no clear D. Trimming took off 4 bases at V and 0 bases at J, with 9 bases between the two ends. Germline CDR1 SNHLY, CDR2 FYNNEI. This CDR3 has 15 amino acids. Written as DNA, the CDR3 is TGTGCCAGCAGTGCCCGGGTGCCGAACACCGGGGAGCTGTTTTTT. Translating gives CASSARVPNTGELFF.